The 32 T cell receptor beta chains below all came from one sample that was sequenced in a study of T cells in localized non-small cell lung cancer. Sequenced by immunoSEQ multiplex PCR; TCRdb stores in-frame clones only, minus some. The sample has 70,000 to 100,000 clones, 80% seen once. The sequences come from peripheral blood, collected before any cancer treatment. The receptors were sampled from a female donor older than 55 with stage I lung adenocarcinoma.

The CDR3 region has the DNA TGTGCCAGTAGTACCCTGACAGCAGCTAACTATGGCTACACCTTC. Its translation: CASSTLTAANYGYTF. The chain recombines TRBV19 with TRBJ1-2; perhaps TRBD1 as D (5 bases). CDR1 is LNHDA and CDR2 is SQIVND in the germline V gene (reference sequence). Trimming took 4 bases from V and 0 from J, leaving 12 bases between them. The length of the CDR3 is 15 residues. Complete variable domain (other parts from reference TRBV19 and TRBJ1-2): DGGITQSPKYLFRKEGQNVTLSCEQNLNHDAMYWYRQDPGQGLRLIYYSQIVNDFQKGDIAEGYSVSREKKESFPLTVTSAQKNPTAFYLCASSTLTAANYGYTFGSGTRLTVV.

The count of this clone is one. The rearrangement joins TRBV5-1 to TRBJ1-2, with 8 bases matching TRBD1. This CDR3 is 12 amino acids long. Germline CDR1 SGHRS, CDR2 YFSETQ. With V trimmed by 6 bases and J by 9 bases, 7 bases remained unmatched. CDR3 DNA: TGCGCCAGCACCCTGGACAGGGTGCGCTACACCTTC. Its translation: CASTLDRVRYTF.

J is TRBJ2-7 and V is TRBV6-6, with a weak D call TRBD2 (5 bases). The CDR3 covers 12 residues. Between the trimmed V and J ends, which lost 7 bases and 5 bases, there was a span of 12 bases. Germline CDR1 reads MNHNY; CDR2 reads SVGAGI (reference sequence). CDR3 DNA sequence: TGTGCCAGCACGGGATCAGGCCACGAGCAGTACTTC. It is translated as CASTGSGHEQYF.

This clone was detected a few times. CDR3 DNA: TGTGCCAGTAGTGAGAACACTGAAGCTTTCTTT. It yields the protein CASSENTEAFF. The rearrangement uses TRBV28 and TRBJ1-1, with unresolved D. CDR3 size: 11 residues. CDR1 is MDHEN, CDR2 SYDVKM, per germline. The V end was cut by 9 bases, the J end by 1 base, with 6 bases between.

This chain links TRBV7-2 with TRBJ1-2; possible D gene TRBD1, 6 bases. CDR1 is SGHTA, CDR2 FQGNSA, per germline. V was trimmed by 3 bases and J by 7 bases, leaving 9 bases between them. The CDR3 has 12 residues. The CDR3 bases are TGTGCCAGCAGCTTCCGACAGGCTGGCTACACCTTC. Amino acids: CASSFRQAGYTF.

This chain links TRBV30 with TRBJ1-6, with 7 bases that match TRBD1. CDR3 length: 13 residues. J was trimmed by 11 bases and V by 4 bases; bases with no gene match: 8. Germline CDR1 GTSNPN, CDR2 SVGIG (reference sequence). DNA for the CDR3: TGTGCCTGGATCAGGCAGGGGGATCCACCCCTCCACTTT. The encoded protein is CAWIRQGDPPLHF.

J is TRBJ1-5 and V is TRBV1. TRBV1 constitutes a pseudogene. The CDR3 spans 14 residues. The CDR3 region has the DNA TGCACCAGCAGCCAGGAACCTTATTATCAGCCCCAGCATTTT. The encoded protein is CTSSQEPYYQPQHF.

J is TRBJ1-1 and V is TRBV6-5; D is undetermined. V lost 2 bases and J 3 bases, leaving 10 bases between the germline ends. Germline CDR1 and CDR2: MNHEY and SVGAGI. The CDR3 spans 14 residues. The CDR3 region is CASSYMGRDTEAFF. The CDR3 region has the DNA TGTGCCAGCAGTTACATGGGAAGAGACACTGAAGCTTTCTTT.

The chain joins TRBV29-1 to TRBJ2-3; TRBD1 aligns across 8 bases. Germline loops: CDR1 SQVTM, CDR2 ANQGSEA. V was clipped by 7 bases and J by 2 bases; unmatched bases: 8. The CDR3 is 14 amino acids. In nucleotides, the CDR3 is TGCAGCGCATCGACAGGGGCAAACACAGATACGCAGTATTTT. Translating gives CSASTGANTDTQYF.

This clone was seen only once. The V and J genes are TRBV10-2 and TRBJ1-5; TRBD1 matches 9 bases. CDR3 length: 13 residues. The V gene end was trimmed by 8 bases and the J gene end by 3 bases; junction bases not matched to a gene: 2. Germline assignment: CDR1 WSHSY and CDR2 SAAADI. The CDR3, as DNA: TGCGCCAGCGGACAGGGGAACAATCAGCCCCAGCATTTT. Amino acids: CASGQGNNQPQHF.

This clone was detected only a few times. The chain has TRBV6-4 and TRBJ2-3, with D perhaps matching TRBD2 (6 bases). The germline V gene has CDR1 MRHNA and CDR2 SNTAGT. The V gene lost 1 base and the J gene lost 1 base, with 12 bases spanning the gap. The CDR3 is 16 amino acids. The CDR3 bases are TGTGCCAGCAGTGACTATGCGGGATCTGGCACAGATACGCAGTATTTT. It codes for CASSDYAGSGTDTQYF.

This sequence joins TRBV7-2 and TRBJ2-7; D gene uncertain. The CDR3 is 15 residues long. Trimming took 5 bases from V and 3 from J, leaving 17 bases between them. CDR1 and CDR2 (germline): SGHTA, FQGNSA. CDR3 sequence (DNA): TGTGCCAGCAGCACCCGGCCAACCGCTTTCTACGAGCAGTACTTC. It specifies CASSTRPTAFYEQYF. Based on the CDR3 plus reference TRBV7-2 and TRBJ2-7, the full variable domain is GAGVSQSPSNKVTEKGKDVELRCDPISGHTALYWYRQSLGQGLEFLIYFQGNSAPDKSGLPSDRFSAERTGGSVSTLTIQRTQQEDSAVYLCASSTRPTAFYEQYFGPGTRLTVT.

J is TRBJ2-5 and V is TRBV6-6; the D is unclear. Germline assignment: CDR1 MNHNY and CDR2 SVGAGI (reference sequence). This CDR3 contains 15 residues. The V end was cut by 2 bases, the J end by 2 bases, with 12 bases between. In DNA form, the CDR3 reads TGTGCCAGCAGTTACGCCCCGGGTCTACAAGAGACCCAGTACTTC. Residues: CASSYAPGLQETQYF.

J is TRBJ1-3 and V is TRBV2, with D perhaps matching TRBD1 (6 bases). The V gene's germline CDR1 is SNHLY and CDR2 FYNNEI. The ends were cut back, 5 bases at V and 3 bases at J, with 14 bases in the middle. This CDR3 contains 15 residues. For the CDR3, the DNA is TGTGCCAGCAGTCCAACAGGGAGAGTTGGAAACACCATATATTTT. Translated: CASSPTGRVGNTIYF.

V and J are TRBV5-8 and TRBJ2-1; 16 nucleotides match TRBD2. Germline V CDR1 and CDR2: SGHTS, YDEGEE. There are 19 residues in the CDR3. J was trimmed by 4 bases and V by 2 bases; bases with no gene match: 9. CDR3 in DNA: TGTGCCAGCAGCTTCTTGGGACTAGCGGGAGGGTCGTGGTACAATGAGCAGTTCTTC. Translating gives CASSFLGLAGGSWYNEQFF.

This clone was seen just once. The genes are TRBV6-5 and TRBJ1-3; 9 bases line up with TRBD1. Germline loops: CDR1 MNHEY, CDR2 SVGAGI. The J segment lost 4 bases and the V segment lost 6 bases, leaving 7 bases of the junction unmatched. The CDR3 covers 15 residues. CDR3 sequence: CASRFGTGKGNTIYF. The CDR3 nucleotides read TGTGCCAGCAGGTTCGGGACAGGGAAGGGAAACACCATATATTTT.

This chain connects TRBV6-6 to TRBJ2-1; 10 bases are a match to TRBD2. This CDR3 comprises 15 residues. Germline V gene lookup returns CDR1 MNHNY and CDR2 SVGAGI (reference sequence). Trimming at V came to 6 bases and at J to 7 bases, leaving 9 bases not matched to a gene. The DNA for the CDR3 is TGTGCCAGCAGGGTATCAGCGGGGGGGCAGAATGAGCAGTTCTTC. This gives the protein CASRVSAGGQNEQFF.

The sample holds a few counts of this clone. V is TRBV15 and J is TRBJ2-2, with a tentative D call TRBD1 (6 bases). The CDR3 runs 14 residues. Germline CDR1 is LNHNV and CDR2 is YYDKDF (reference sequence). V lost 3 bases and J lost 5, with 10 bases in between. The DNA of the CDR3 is TGTGCCACCAGCAGCATAGGGGGTACCGGGGAGCTGTTTTTT. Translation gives CATSSIGGTGELFF.

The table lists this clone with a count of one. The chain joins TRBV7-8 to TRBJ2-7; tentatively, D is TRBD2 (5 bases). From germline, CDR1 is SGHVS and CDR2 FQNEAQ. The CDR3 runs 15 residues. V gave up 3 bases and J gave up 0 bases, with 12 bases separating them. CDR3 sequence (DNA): TGTGCCAGCAGCTTTATGGGAGTGAGCTCCTACGAGCAGTACTTC. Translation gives CASSFMGVSSYEQYF. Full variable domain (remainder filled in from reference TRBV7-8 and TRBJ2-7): GAGVSQSPRYKVAKRGQDVALRCDPISGHVSLFWYQQALGQGPEFLTYFQNEAQLDKSGLPSDRFFAERPEGSVSTLKIQRTQQEDSAVYLCASSFMGVSSYEQYFGPGTRLTVT.

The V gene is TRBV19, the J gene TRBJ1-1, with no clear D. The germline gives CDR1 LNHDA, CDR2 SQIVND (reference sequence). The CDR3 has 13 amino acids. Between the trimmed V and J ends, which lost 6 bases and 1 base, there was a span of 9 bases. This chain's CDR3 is CASRRKTNTEAFF. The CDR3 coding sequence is TGTGCCAGTAGGAGAAAGACGAACACTGAAGCTTTCTTT.

The CDR3 DNA follows: TGTGCCAGCAGCTCACGCCCTCAGGGTTCGCACATTCAGTACTTC. Translation: CASSSRPQGSHIQYF. The gene calls are TRBV7-2 and TRBJ2-4; TRBD1 is a possible D gene (5 bases). Between the trimmed V and J ends, which lost 4 bases and 8 bases, there was a span of 18 bases. The germline V gene has CDR1 SGHTA and CDR2 FQGNSA. The CDR3 is 15 residues long.

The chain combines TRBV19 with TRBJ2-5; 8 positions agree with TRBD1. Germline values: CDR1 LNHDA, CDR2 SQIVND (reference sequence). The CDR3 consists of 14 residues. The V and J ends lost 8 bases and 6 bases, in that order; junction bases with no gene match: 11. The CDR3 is CASAKGRGLQTQYF. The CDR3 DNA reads TGTGCCAGTGCCAAGGGCAGGGGGCTACAGACCCAGTACTTC. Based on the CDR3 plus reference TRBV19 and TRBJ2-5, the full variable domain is DGGITQSPKYLFRKEGQNVTLSCEQNLNHDAMYWYRQDPGQGLRLIYYSQIVNDFQKGDIAEGYSVSREKKESFPLTVTSAQKNPTAFYLCASAKGRGLQTQYFGPGTRLLVL.

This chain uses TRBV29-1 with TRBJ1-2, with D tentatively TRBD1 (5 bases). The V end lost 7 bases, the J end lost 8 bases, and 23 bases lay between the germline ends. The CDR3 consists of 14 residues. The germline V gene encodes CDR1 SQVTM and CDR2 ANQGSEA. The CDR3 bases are TGCAGCGCTGGGAGGGGTGACCGGGGTCGGGGCTACACCTTC. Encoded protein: CSAGRGDRGRGYTF.

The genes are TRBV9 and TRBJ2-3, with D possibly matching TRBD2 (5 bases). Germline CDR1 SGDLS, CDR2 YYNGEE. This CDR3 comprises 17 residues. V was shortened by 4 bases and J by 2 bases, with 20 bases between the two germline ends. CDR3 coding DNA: TGTGCCAGCAGCCCGCTCGAGGCGGGCGCCCTCACAGATACGCAGTATTTT. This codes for CASSPLEAGALTDTQYF.

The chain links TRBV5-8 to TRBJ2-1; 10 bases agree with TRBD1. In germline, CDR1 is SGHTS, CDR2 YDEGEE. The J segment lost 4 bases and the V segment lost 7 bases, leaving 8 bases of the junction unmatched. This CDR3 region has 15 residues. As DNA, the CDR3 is TGTGCCAGCCGGAGGACAGGGGGGCTATACAATGAGCAGTTCTTC. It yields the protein CASRRTGGLYNEQFF.

The CDR3 DNA reads TGTGCCAGCAGCCGCGGAAACACCGGGGAGCTGTTTTTT. Amino acids: CASSRGNTGELFF. The chain combines TRBV7-3 with TRBJ2-2; D is unclear. The germline CDR1 and CDR2 sequences are SGHTA and FQGTGA. V lost 5 bases and J 2 bases, leaving 6 bases between the germline ends. CDR3 length equals 13 residues.

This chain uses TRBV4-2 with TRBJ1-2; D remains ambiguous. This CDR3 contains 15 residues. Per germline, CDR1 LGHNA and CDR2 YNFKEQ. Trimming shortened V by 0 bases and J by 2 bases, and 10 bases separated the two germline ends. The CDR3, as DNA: TGTGCCAGCAGCCAAGAAGTGGGTGGAAACTATGGCTACACCTTC. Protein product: CASSQEVGGNYGYTF.

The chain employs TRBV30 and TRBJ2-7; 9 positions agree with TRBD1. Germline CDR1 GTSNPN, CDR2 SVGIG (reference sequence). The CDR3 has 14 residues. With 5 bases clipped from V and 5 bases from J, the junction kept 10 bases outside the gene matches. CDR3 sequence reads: CAWGTGTGFNEQYF. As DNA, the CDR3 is TGTGCCTGGGGCACCGGGACAGGGTTTAACGAGCAGTACTTC.

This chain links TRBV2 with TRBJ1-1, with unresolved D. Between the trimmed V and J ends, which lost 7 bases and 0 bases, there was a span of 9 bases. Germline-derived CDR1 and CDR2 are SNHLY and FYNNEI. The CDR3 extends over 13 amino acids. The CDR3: CASTTTVNTEAFF. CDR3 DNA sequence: TGTGCCAGCACCACCACTGTGAACACTGAAGCTTTCTTT.

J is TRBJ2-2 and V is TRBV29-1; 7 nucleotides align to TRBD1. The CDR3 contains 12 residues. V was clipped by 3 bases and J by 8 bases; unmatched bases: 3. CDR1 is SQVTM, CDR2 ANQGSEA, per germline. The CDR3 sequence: CSVEGQLGELFF. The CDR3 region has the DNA TGCAGCGTTGAGGGACAGTTAGGGGAGCTGTTTTTT.

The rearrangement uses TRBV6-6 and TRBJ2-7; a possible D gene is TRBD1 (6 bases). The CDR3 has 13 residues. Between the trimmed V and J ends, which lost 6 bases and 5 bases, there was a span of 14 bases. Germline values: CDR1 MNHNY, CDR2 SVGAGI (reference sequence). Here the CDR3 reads CASRGDRNNEQYF. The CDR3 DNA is TGTGCCAGCAGGGGAGACAGGAACAACGAGCAGTACTTC.

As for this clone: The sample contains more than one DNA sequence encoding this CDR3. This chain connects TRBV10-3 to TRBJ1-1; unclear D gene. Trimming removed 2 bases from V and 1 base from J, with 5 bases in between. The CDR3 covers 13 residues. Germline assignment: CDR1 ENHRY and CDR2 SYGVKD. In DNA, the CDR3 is TGTGCCATCAGTGAGGGCCCGAACACTGAAGCTTTCTTT. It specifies CAISEGPNTEAFF.